This entry lists 12 T cell receptor beta chains sequenced from one sample in a study of cytomegalovirus exposure and HLA in healthy donors. Profiled with immunoSEQ multiplex PCR; TCRdb holds only in-frame clones, not every one. The profile shows some 140,000 clones, around four fifths of them singletons. What was sequenced was PBMCs. All receptors come from a woman in her twenties or thirties in good health and CMV-seronegative.

V gene TRBV5-4 combines with J gene TRBJ2-2; 10 bases line up with TRBD1. The trim removed 1 base at V and 9 bases at J, leaving 3 bases unmatched. This CDR3 region has 14 residues. Per germline, CDR1 SGHNT and CDR2 YYREEE (reference sequence). The CDR3 DNA reads as TGTGCCAGCAGCTTGAGACAGGGGGCCCGGGAGCTGTTTTTT. The encoded protein is CASSLRQGARELFF.

In this sample, this clone turned up a few times. This sequence joins TRBV7-2 and TRBJ1-2, with TRBD1 as a possible D gene (5 bases). The CDR3 is 13 residues long. Germline lookup yields CDR1 SGHTA and CDR2 FQGNSA. The ends were cut back, 5 bases at V and 5 bases at J, with 12 bases in the middle. Here the CDR3 reads CASSPRGVYGYTF. The CDR3 coding sequence is TGTGCCAGCAGCCCCCGGGGGGTTTATGGCTACACCTTC.

This sequence joins TRBV30 and TRBJ1-1; no firm D call. V lost 2 bases to trimming and J lost 2 bases, with 9 bases between them. This CDR3 is built from 13 residues. Germline values: CDR1 GTSNPN, CDR2 SVGIG (reference sequence). DNA of the CDR3: TGTGCCTGGAGTAGTCAGGAAAACACTGAAGCTTTCTTT. Translation gives CAWSSQENTEAFF.

V gene TRBV4-2 combines with J gene TRBJ2-1, with 10 bases lining up with TRBD2. CDR3 length: 17 amino acids. V shed 0 bases, J shed 7 bases, and the junction held 9 bases outside the gene matches. Germline V CDR1 and CDR2: LGHNA, YNFKEQ. The CDR3 DNA sequence: TGTGCCAGCAGCCAAGAATTTACCAGCGGGGGGGAGAATGAGCAGTTCTTC. The encoded protein is CASSQEFTSGGENEQFF.

With regard to this clone: The sample has other DNA sequences that encode this CDR3 too. V is TRBV5-1 and J is TRBJ1-3; D is perhaps TRBD1 (6 bases). The CDR3 sequence is 14 residues long. Per germline, CDR1 SGHRS and CDR2 YFSETQ. V gave up 2 bases and J gave up 2 bases, with 8 bases separating them. CDR3 amino acids: CASSLQGTGNTIYF. CDR3 sequence (DNA): TGCGCCAGCAGCTTACAGGGTACTGGAAACACCATATATTTT.

The J gene is TRBJ2-2, the V gene TRBV6-1; TRBD1 aligns across 7 bases. The CDR3 runs to 14 residues. V dropped 5 bases and J dropped 4; count of bases not matched to a gene: 4. The V gene's germline CDR1 is MNHNS and CDR2 SASEGT. CDR3 amino acids: CASSTGVFTGELFF. CDR3 DNA sequence: TGTGCCAGCAGTACAGGGGTCTTCACCGGGGAGCTGTTTTTT.

The V and J genes are TRBV2 and TRBJ1-2, with 10 bases matching TRBD1. Germline assignment: CDR1 SNHLY and CDR2 FYNNEI. This CDR3 has 14 residues. Trimming at V came to 3 bases and at J to 8 bases, leaving 6 bases not matched to a gene. In DNA form, the CDR3 reads TGTGCCAGCAGTGACTCCGGACAGGGGGGCGGCTACACCTTC. Translated: CASSDSGQGGGYTF. The full variable domain, rest sourced from reference TRBV2 and TRBJ1-2, is EPEVTQTPSHQVTQMGQEVILRCVPISNHLYFYWYRQILGQKVEFLVSFYNNEISEKSEIFDDQFSVERPDGSNFTLKIRSTKLEDSAMYFCASSDSGQGGGYTFGSGTRLTVV.

The chain carries TRBV5-6 and TRBJ1-1; 8 bases map to TRBD1. This CDR3 spans 14 amino acids. Per germline, CDR1 SGHDT and CDR2 YYEEEE. The ends lost 2 bases at V and 4 bases at J; junction bases unmatched: 4. The CDR3: CASSFDRGGTEAFF. CDR3 DNA: TGTGCCAGCAGCTTTGACAGGGGTGGCACTGAAGCTTTCTTT.

This rearrangement joins TRBV6-5 to TRBJ2-5, with D perhaps matching TRBD1 (5 bases). The CDR3 sequence is 14 residues long. Germline CDR1 and CDR2: MNHEY and SVGAGI. The V end lost 0 bases, the J end lost 2 bases, and 7 bases lay between the germline ends. CDR3 region: CASSYSWTQETQYF. For the CDR3, the DNA is TGTGCCAGCAGTTACTCGTGGACACAAGAGACCCAGTACTTC.

V usage is TRBV10-2 and J usage is TRBJ1-1; perhaps TRBD1 as D (6 bases). This CDR3 is 14 amino acids long. Germline CDR1 WSHSY, CDR2 SAAADI. Between the trimmed V and J ends, which lost 7 bases and 0 bases, there was a span of 12 bases. CDR3 nucleotide sequence: TGCGCCAGCACCACCGGGACACTGAACACTGAAGCTTTCTTT. Its protein product is CASTTGTLNTEAFF.

The chain links TRBV5-1 to TRBJ1-1; 7 bases match TRBD1. Germline V gene data show CDR1 as SGHRS and CDR2 as YFSETQ. The CDR3 has 15 amino acids. Trimming removed 3 bases from V and 6 bases from J; junction bases left unmatched: 11. DNA for the CDR3: TGCGCCAGCAGCTGGATGACAGGGTTCGTATCTGAAGCTTTCTTT. Its translation is CASSWMTGFVSEAFF. Based on the CDR3 plus reference TRBV5-1 and TRBJ1-1, the full variable domain is KAGVTQTPRYLIKTRGQQVTLSCSPISGHRSVSWYQQTPGQGLQFLFEYFSETQRNKGNFPGRFSGRQFSNSRSEMNVSTLELGDSALYLCASSWMTGFVSEAFFGQGTRLTVV.

This clone was detected once. This chain joins TRBV4-1 and TRBJ2-5; TRBD1 matches at 12 bases. After removal of 4 bases from V and 4 bases from J, the junction contained 4 bases not matched to a gene. This CDR3 region has 15 residues. Germline CDR1 and CDR2: MGHRA and YSYEKL. This chain's CDR3 is CASSPGQGAVETQYF. In DNA form, the CDR3 reads TGCGCCAGCAGCCCGGGACAGGGGGCCGTAGAGACCCAGTACTTC.